Listed here are 21 T cell receptor beta chains from one sample, sequenced in a study of T-cell reconstitution after alpha-beta-depleted transplantation in children. This sample's TCRbeta library carried unique molecular identifier barcodes. TCRdb re-called the PCR reads with MiXCR, one entry per CDR3 protein. The sample holds 200,000 to 300,000 distinct CDR3 sequences, roughly 8.2% seen once. Sequenced here: PBMCs, mostly from graft donor cells, sampled 180 days after TCRalphabeta/CD19-depleted stem cell transplant. The receptor set was obtained from a male patient younger than 18 who had a stem cell transplant for acute lymphoblastic leukemia, so the T cells may come from the graft donor.

In this sample, this clonotype turned up many times. The chain links TRBV7-8 to TRBJ2-7; D is possibly TRBD2 (5 bases). V was shortened by 5 bases and J by 5 bases, with 13 bases between the two germline ends. This CDR3 comprises 13 residues. Per germline, CDR1 SGHVS and CDR2 FQNEAQ. The CDR3 reads CASSLRTVDEQYF. The DNA of the CDR3 is TGTGCCAGCAGCCTCAGGACTGTAGACGAGCAGTACTTC.

This clonotype was recorded at least ten times. The J gene is TRBJ2-7, the V gene TRBV7-9, with D possibly matching TRBD2 (5 bases). The CDR3 length is 15 residues. The V gene lost 5 bases and the J gene lost 2 bases, with 16 bases spanning the gap. Germline-derived CDR1 and CDR2 are SEHNR and FQNEAQ (reference sequence). The CDR3 loop is CASSPGPIATYEQYF. The CDR3 bases are TGTGCCAGCAGCCCCGGCCCCATAGCGACCTACGAGCAGTACTTC.

This clonotype was recorded many times. This chain uses TRBV28 with TRBJ2-1; D possibly corresponds to TRBD1 (6 bases). From germline, CDR1 is MDHEN and CDR2 SYDVKM. This CDR3 contains 16 residues. The V and J ends lost 5 bases and 5 bases respectively, with 19 bases between them. CDR3 amino acids: CASSQQGNWTHNEQFF. As DNA, the CDR3 is TGTGCCAGCAGTCAACAGGGAAATTGGACCCACAATGAGCAGTTCTTC.

This clonotype has a count of ten or more. The chain employs TRBV20-1 and TRBJ2-5; 10 bases line up with TRBD1. The CDR3 has 15 amino acids. V was pared by 4 bases and J by 3 bases, with 8 bases of the junction left unmatched. CDR1 is DFQATT and CDR2 is SNEGSKA in the germline V gene (reference sequence). The CDR3 DNA sequence: TGCAGTGCTACCCGGGACAGGGGATTCAAAGAGACCCAGTACTTC. It specifies CSATRDRGFKETQYF.

The CDR3 here is CASSYFTEDTQYF. The CDR3 coding sequence is TGTGCCAGCAGCTACTTCACGGAAGATACGCAGTATTTT. The chain combines TRBV5-4 with TRBJ2-3; no clear D gene. The CDR3 is made up of 13 amino acids. Germline V gene lookup returns CDR1 SGHNT and CDR2 YYREEE (reference sequence). Deletions cut 3 bases from V and 5 bases from J, with 10 bases between.

This clonotype has at least ten counts. This sequence joins TRBV20-1 and TRBJ2-5; D is ambiguous. The CDR3 contains 13 residues. Trimming removed 6 bases at V and 1 base at J, with 12 bases between. Germline assignment: CDR1 DFQATT and CDR2 SNEGSKA (reference sequence). The CDR3 protein is CSAPAAVQETQYF. CDR3 sequence (DNA): TGCAGTGCCCCAGCCGCAGTCCAAGAGACCCAGTACTTC.

This clonotype was observed many times. The gene calls are TRBV5-1 and TRBJ1-5; maybe TRBD1 (5 bases). The CDR3 sequence is 15 residues long. With 4 bases removed from V and 2 bases from J, the gap between germline ends came to 13 bases. Germline V gene sequence: CDR1 SGHRS, CDR2 YFSETQ. The CDR3 nucleotides are TGCGCCAGCAGCCCTTCCGGGGGGGGCAATCAGCCCCAGCATTTT. It encodes CASSPSGGGNQPQHF.

There are many counts of this clonotype. The chain has TRBV3-1 and TRBJ2-7; TRBD2 matches at 9 bases. Germline V gives CDR1 LGHDT, CDR2 YNNKEL (reference sequence). This CDR3 has 15 residues. After removal of 1 base from V and 5 bases from J, the junction contained 6 bases not matched to a gene. The CDR3 spells CASSQGGLAGNEQYF. The CDR3 DNA is TGTGCCAGCAGCCAAGGGGGACTAGCCGGGAACGAGCAGTACTTC.

This clonotype showed up many times. The V gene is TRBV12-3 or TRBV12-4, the J gene TRBJ2-7, with 9 positions matching TRBD1. V lost 7 bases, J lost 0 bases, and 4 bases stayed unmatched. The CDR3 has 14 residues. CDR3: CASTLTGGSYEQYF. In DNA, the CDR3 is TGTGCCAGCACCTTGACAGGGGGCTCCTACGAGCAGTACTTC.

This clonotype was observed many times. Here the CDR3 reads CSARGPQSTPTDTQYF. In DNA, the CDR3 is TGCAGTGCTAGAGGCCCCCAGTCGACCCCCACAGATACGCAGTATTTT. This chain uses TRBV20-1 with TRBJ2-3, with D unclear. The ends were cut back, 1 base at V and 2 bases at J, with 16 bases in the middle. The germline CDR1 and CDR2 sequences are DFQATT and SNEGSKA (reference sequence). The CDR3 is 16 residues long.

This clonotype was detected ten times or more. The genes are TRBV12-3 or TRBV12-4 and TRBJ1-5, with 8 bases aligning to TRBD1. The CDR3 length is 19 residues. V lost 1 base to trimming and J lost 2 bases; unmatched junction nucleotides: 13. CDR3 sequence reads: CASSLVRRQGLVGNQPQHF. CDR3 nucleotide sequence: TGTGCCAGCAGTTTAGTACGCCGACAGGGGTTGGTGGGCAATCAGCCCCAGCATTTT.

This clonotype was seen many times. The chain is built from TRBV4-3 and TRBJ1-2; D call uncertain. The germline gives CDR1 LGHNA, CDR2 YSLEER. The CDR3 has 14 residues. Trimming removed 1 base at V and 1 base at J, with 7 bases between. CDR3 in amino acids: CASSQAWGNYGYTF. The CDR3 coding sequence is TGCGCCAGCAGCCAAGCCTGGGGTAACTATGGCTACACCTTC.

This clonotype has just a few counts. An end of the junction differs from the germline gene, which may be a read error. The chain has TRBV12-3 or TRBV12-4 and TRBJ2-1; 11 bases are shared with TRBD2. This CDR3 contains 15 residues. This chain's CDR3 is CASSFRSGRGNEHFF. CDR3 sequence (DNA): TGTGCCAGCAGTTTTCGTAGCGGGAGGGGGAATGAGCATTTCTTC.

This clonotype was observed many times. The rearrangement links TRBV3-1 to TRBJ2-2; 9 nucleotides align to TRBD1. Germline values: CDR1 LGHDT, CDR2 YNNKEL (reference sequence). Trimming took 5 bases from V and 3 from J; bases not matched to a gene: 4. This CDR3 is 15 amino acids long. The CDR3 DNA sequence: TGTGCCAGCAGCTGGGGACAGGGATACACCGGGGAGCTGTTTTTT. Translation: CASSWGQGYTGELFF. The variable domain in full, with the rest retrieved from reference TRBV3-1 and TRBJ2-2, is DTAVSQTPKYLVTQMGNDKSIKCEQNLGHDTMYWYKQDSKKFLKIMFSYNNKELIINETVPNRFSPKSPDKAHLNLHINSLELGDSAVYFCASSWGQGYTGELFFGEGSRLTVL.

This clonotype came up many times. V and J are TRBV5-1 and TRBJ2-1, with TRBD2 identical over 8 bases. The V and J ends lost 0 bases and 7 bases, in that order; junction bases with no gene match: 9. The germline CDR1 and CDR2 sequences are SGHRS and YFSETQ. This CDR3 contains 16 residues. The CDR3 spells CASSLVGRTSINEQFF. CDR3 nucleotides: TGCGCCAGCAGCTTGGTGGGGAGGACTAGCATTAATGAGCAGTTCTTC.

In this sample, this clonotype turned up many times. The chain combines TRBV9 with TRBJ2-3; D might be TRBD2 (5 bases). The germline CDR1 and CDR2 sequences are SGDLS and YYNGEE. The CDR3 loop spans 14 amino acids. V dropped 0 bases and J dropped 3 bases, with 8 bases sitting between them. Here the CDR3 DNA reads TGTGCCAGCAGCGTAGCCCGGGAAACAGATACGCAGTATTTT. This encodes CASSVARETDTQYF. Looking up the rest from reference TRBV9 and TRBJ2-3 gives the full variable domain: DSGVTQTPKHLITATGQRVTLRCSPRSGDLSVYWYQQSLDQGLQFLIQYYNGEERAKGNILERFSAQQFPDLHSELNLSSLELGDSALYFCASSVARETDTQYFGPGTRLTVL.

This clonotype has ten or more counts. The J gene is TRBJ2-3, the V gene TRBV9, with D hard to call. The length of the CDR3 is 12 residues. Germline-derived CDR1 and CDR2 are SGDLS and YYNGEE. Trimming removed 4 bases from V and 5 bases from J, with 8 bases in between. The CDR3 region has the DNA TGTGCCAGCAGCAACCCGGGAGATACGCAGTATTTT. It codes for CASSNPGDTQYF.

This clonotype was seen a few times. The J gene is TRBJ1-5, the V gene TRBV4-2; possibly TRBD1 for D (5 bases). V was trimmed by 0 bases and J by 4 bases, leaving 10 bases between them. This CDR3 spans 15 amino acids. Germline V gene sequence: CDR1 LGHNA, CDR2 YNFKEQ. DNA of the CDR3: TGTGCCAGCAGCCAAGATTTGCCAGGGAATCAGCCCCAGCATTTT. This sequence encodes CASSQDLPGNQPQHF.

This clonotype has at least ten counts. V is TRBV5-1 and J is TRBJ1-5; D possibly corresponds to TRBD1 (5 bases). The length of the CDR3 is 15 residues. Trimming left V 0 bases short and J 2 bases short, with 9 bases between. From germline, CDR1 is SGHRS and CDR2 YFSETQ. Here the CDR3 reads CASSLGVGGNQPQHF. CDR3 in DNA: TGCGCCAGCAGCTTGGGGGTGGGGGGCAATCAGCCCCAGCATTTT.

This clonotype was observed at least ten times. The genes are TRBV6-5 and TRBJ2-6; D ambiguous. The V and J ends lost 4 bases and 0 bases respectively, with 10 bases between them. The V gene's germline CDR1 is MNHEY and CDR2 SVGAGI. CDR3 length equals 16 residues. In DNA, the CDR3 is TGTGCCAGCAGTTTTCAAGTGTCCTCTGGGGCCAACGTCCTGACTTTC. Protein: CASSFQVSSGANVLTF.

Many counts were recorded for this clonotype. The chain joins TRBV28 to TRBJ2-7; TRBD1 matches 7 bases. The CDR3 length is 13 residues. Germline trimming cut 11 bases from V and 0 bases from J; bases unmatched to any gene: 7. From germline, CDR1 is MDHEN and CDR2 SYDVKM. CDR3 protein: CAARDSSSYEQYF. DNA of the CDR3: TGTGCCGCCCGGGACAGCAGCTCCTACGAGCAGTACTTC.